These T cell receptor beta chains were read from a single sample in a study of cytomegalovirus exposure and HLA in healthy donors. The assay was immunoSEQ multiplex PCR, and TCRdb's table has in-frame clones only and misses some. The table shows approximately 190,000 clones, with about 84% occurring only once. Material: PBMCs. Receptor source: a man aged 50 to 60 in good health and CMV-seronegative. The CDR3 runs from the conserved cysteine through the conserved F or W. D genes are given only for firm matches. Expanded clones get a size class; other rows say once, few or many, or leave the size out.

CDR3nt: TGTGCCAGCTCACCCGTTAGTGGAAACACCATATATTTT
CDR3aa: CASSPVSGNTIYF
d_gene: -
j_gene: TRBJ1-3
abundance: -
v_gene: TRBV4-2

CDR3nt: TGTGCCAGCAGTGTCGACAGTCTGTTCTACGAGCAGTACTTC
CDR3aa: CASSVDSLFYEQYF
d_gene: -
j_gene: TRBJ2-7
abundance: -
v_gene: TRBV6-1

CDR3nt: TGTGCCAGCAGCGTACGGACAGGCGGCAACTATGGCTACACCTTC
CDR3aa: CASSVRTGGNYGYTF
d_gene: TRBD1
j_gene: TRBJ1-2
abundance: -
v_gene: TRBV9

CDR3nt: TGTGCCAGCAGCCCGCACGTTGGACTAGGTATTGAGACCCAGTACTTC
CDR3aa: CASSPHVGLGIETQYF
d_gene: TRBD2
j_gene: TRBJ2-5
abundance: -
v_gene: TRBV9

CDR3nt: TGTGCCAGCAGCTCGAGGAGGGCGGGGTGGACTGAAGCTTTCTTT
CDR3aa: CASSSRRAGWTEAFF
d_gene: -
j_gene: TRBJ1-1
abundance: -
v_gene: TRBV5-6

CDR3nt: TGTGCCAGCAGCTTTGGTCTGAGCTCCTATAATTCACCCCTCCACTTT
CDR3aa: CASSFGLSSYNSPLHF
d_gene: -
j_gene: TRBJ1-6
abundance: -
v_gene: TRBV5-4

CDR3nt: TGTGCCAGCAGTGATCCGAGGGGGACAGGGGAGGATACGCAGTATTTT
CDR3aa: CASSDPRGTGEDTQYF
d_gene: TRBD1
j_gene: TRBJ2-3
abundance: -
v_gene: TRBV25-1

CDR3nt: TGTGCCAGCCGTCGGGGGGGCACAGATACGCAGTATTTT
CDR3aa: CASRRGGTDTQYF
d_gene: TRBD2
j_gene: TRBJ2-3
abundance: -
v_gene: TRBV6-6

CDR3nt: TGTGCCAGTAGTATACGGGGGGGGAGTACTGAAGCTTTCTTT
CDR3aa: CASSIRGGSTEAFF
d_gene: -
j_gene: TRBJ1-1
abundance: -
v_gene: TRBV19

CDR3nt: TGTGCCAGCTCACCACCGTCACAGGGAAACATTCAGTACTTC
CDR3aa: CASSPPSQGNIQYF
d_gene: -
j_gene: TRBJ2-4
abundance: -
v_gene: TRBV18

CDR3nt: TGTGCCAGTAGTCCGGGACAGGGTGGTGGCTACACCTTC
CDR3aa: CASSPGQGGGYTF
d_gene: TRBD1
j_gene: TRBJ1-2
abundance: -
v_gene: TRBV19

CDR3nt: TGCAGCGTTGAAGAAAGGGGATTAGAGACCCAGTACTTC
CDR3aa: CSVEERGLETQYF
d_gene: -
j_gene: TRBJ2-5
abundance: -
v_gene: TRBV29-1

CDR3nt: TGTGCCAGCAGCGTAGGGCAGGGCTCCATCTATGGCTACACCTTC
CDR3aa: CASSVGQGSIYGYTF
d_gene: -
j_gene: TRBJ1-2
abundance: -
v_gene: TRBV9

CDR3nt: TGTGCCAGCACGTGGTACAGGGTTGGCTACACCTTC
CDR3aa: CASTWYRVGYTF
d_gene: -
j_gene: TRBJ1-2
abundance: -
v_gene: TRBV6-1

CDR3nt: TGTGCCAGCAGCTTGCTGCGGGAGAAGGGAAGCAATCAGCCCCAGCATTTT
CDR3aa: CASSLLREKGSNQPQHF
d_gene: -
j_gene: TRBJ1-5
abundance: -
v_gene: TRBV5-6

CDR3nt: TGTGCCAGCAGCTTAGGGGCAGGGACAGGGACCTACGAGCAGTACTTC
CDR3aa: CASSLGAGTGTYEQYF
d_gene: TRBD1
j_gene: TRBJ2-7
abundance: few
v_gene: TRBV11-3

CDR3nt: TGTGCCACCTCCGGACAGGAAAACTATGGCTACACCTTC
CDR3aa: CATSGQENYGYTF
d_gene: TRBD1
j_gene: TRBJ1-2
abundance: once
v_gene: TRBV2

CDR3nt: TGTGCCAGCAGTCCAAGGACAGGGGGCCTTTCTTCACCCCTCCACTTT
CDR3aa: CASSPRTGGLSSPLHF
d_gene: TRBD1
j_gene: TRBJ1-6
abundance: -
v_gene: TRBV27

CDR3nt: TGTGCCAGCAGCTCCTCGGACAGAAAAACTAACTATGGCTACACCTTC
CDR3aa: CASSSSDRKTNYGYTF
d_gene: -
j_gene: TRBJ1-2
abundance: -
v_gene: TRBV9

CDR3nt: TGTGCCAGCAGCTTATTCGGTGTCTCGCGCGGCTACACCTTC
CDR3aa: CASSLFGVSRGYTF
d_gene: -
j_gene: TRBJ1-2
abundance: -
v_gene: TRBV7-9

CDR3nt: TGTGCCAGCAGGGGGGGTGCTTCCACTGAAGCTTTCTTT
CDR3aa: CASRGGASTEAFF
d_gene: -
j_gene: TRBJ1-1
abundance: -
v_gene: TRBV25-1

CDR3nt: TGTGCCAGCAGCCACCGGGTTCTCACAGATACGCAGTATTTT
CDR3aa: CASSHRVLTDTQYF
d_gene: -
j_gene: TRBJ2-3
abundance: -
v_gene: TRBV11-2

CDR3nt: TGTGCCAGCAGCCGGGGGGGGGAACAGATTCGCGAGCAGTACTTC
CDR3aa: CASSRGGEQIREQYF
d_gene: TRBD2
j_gene: TRBJ2-7
abundance: -
v_gene: TRBV11-3

CDR3nt: TGTGCCAGCAGCGTGGGGACTGGATTTGATACGCAGTATTTT
CDR3aa: CASSVGTGFDTQYF
d_gene: -
j_gene: TRBJ2-3
abundance: -
v_gene: TRBV5-6

CDR3nt: TGTGCCAGTAGGCTCTGGACACCTAAGAACACTGAAGCTTTCTTT
CDR3aa: CASRLWTPKNTEAFF
d_gene: -
j_gene: TRBJ1-1
abundance: -
v_gene: TRBV19

CDR3nt: TGTGCCATCAGTGGAACCGGGACAACTGGAAACACCATATATTTT
CDR3aa: CAISGTGTTGNTIYF
d_gene: -
j_gene: TRBJ1-3
abundance: -
v_gene: TRBV10-3

CDR3nt: TGTGCCAGCAGCTTGGGGACAGCCAATGAGCAGTTCTTC
CDR3aa: CASSLGTANEQFF
d_gene: TRBD1
j_gene: TRBJ2-1
abundance: -
v_gene: TRBV11-3

CDR3nt: TGTGCCAGCAGGTCAGGACAGCGCCGTGACAATCAGCCCCAGCATTTT
CDR3aa: CASRSGQRRDNQPQHF
d_gene: -
j_gene: TRBJ1-5
abundance: -
v_gene: TRBV6-4

CDR3nt: TGTTCCAGCACCTCTACCGGAGTCGAGCAGTACTTC
CDR3aa: CSSTSTGVEQYF
d_gene: -
j_gene: TRBJ2-7
abundance: few
v_gene: TRBV7-9

CDR3nt: TGTGCCAGCAGTGGACAGGGGGCGATCGCAGGGACTGAGACCCAGTACTTC
CDR3aa: CASSGQGAIAGTETQYF
d_gene: TRBD1
j_gene: TRBJ2-5
abundance: -
v_gene: TRBV25-1

CDR3nt: TGTGCCAGCAGCTTAGCGCTAGCGGGGGGAGGCGAGCAGTACTTC
CDR3aa: CASSLALAGGGEQYF
d_gene: TRBD2
j_gene: TRBJ2-7
abundance: -
v_gene: TRBV7-2

CDR3nt: TGTGCCAGCAAGGGACAGGGGTCCTATGGCTACACCTTC
CDR3aa: CASKGQGSYGYTF
d_gene: TRBD1
j_gene: TRBJ1-2
abundance: once
v_gene: TRBV7-9

CDR3nt: TGCAGTGCCCTTCTGTCTACAGGGCCCTCTTGGAGCTACACCTTC
CDR3aa: CSALLSTGPSWSYTF
d_gene: -
j_gene: TRBJ1-2
abundance: -
v_gene: TRBV29-1

CDR3nt: TGCGCCAGCAGCTTGGACGGGGGGAACTCCTACGAGCAGTACTTC
CDR3aa: CASSLDGGNSYEQYF
d_gene: TRBD2
j_gene: TRBJ2-7
abundance: -
v_gene: TRBV5-1